The clone carrying this T cell receptor beta chain was seen only a few times. Its antigen is undetermined. The source of the sample is a study of CD8 T cells in ankylosing spondylitis. In germline, CDR1 is SGHDT, CDR2 YYEEEE. The V and J ends lost 0 bases and 5 bases respectively, with 15 bases between them. The CDR3 sequence is 15 residues long. TCRdb re-analysed the 5' RACE reads in MiXCR, keeping a single row per CDR3 protein. In the table there are 250,000 or so distinct CDR3 sequences, more than 15% of which are singletons. Study-wide results and caveats: Disease-linked clones were found to be CD8+ and relatively rare in peripheral blood. Matched synovial fluid from ankylosing spondylitis patients was reported to be enriched for disease-linked clones. Characteristic of ankylosing spondylitis blood, it appeared, was a TCR beta motif comprising roughly eight highly homologous variants.

This TCR was recovered from a male donor with ankylosing spondylitis or in good health (not recorded which). Material: blood, either unsorted or a sorted T cell fraction (not recorded which). The chain combines TRBV5-6 with TRBJ2-7; the D is unclear. The CDR3: CASSLASGTPDEQYF. CDR3 DNA sequence: TGTGCCAGCAGCTTGGCATCAGGCACACCGGACGAGCAGTACTTC. Complete variable domain (other parts from reference TRBV5-6 and TRBJ2-7): DAGVTQSPTHLIKTRGQQVTLRCSPKSGHDTVSWYQQALGQGPQFIFQYYEEEERQRGNFPDRFSGHQFPNYSSELNVNALLLGDSALYLCASSLASGTPDEQYFGPGTRLTVT.